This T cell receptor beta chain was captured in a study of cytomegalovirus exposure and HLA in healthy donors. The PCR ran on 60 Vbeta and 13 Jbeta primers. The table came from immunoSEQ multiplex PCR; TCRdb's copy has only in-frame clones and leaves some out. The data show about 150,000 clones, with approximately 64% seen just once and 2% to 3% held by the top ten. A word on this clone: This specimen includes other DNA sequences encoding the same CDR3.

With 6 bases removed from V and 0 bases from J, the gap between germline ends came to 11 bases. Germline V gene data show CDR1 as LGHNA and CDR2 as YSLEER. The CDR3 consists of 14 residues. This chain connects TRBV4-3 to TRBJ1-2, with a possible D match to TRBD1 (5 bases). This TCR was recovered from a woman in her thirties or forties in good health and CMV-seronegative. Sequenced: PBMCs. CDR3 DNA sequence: TGCGCCAGCAGACCGACAGAAGCTAACTATGGCTACACCTTC. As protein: CASRPTEANYGYTF.